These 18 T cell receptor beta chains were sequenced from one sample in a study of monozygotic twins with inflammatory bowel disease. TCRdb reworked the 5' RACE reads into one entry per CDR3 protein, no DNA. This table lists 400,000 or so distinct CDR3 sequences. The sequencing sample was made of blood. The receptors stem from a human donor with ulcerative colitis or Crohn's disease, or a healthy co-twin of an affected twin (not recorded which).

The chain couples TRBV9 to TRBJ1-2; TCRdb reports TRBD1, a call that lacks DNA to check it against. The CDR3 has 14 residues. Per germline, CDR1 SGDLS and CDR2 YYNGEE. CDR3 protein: CASSGAGEVSGYTF.

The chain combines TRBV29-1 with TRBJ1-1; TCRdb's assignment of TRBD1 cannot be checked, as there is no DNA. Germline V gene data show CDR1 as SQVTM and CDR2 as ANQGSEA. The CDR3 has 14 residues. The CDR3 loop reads CSVEVGGGFTEAFF.

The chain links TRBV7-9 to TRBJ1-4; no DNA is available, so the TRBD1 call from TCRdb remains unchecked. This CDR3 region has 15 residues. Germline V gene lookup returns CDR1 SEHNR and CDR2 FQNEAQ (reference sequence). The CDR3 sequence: CASSLTTGLDEKLFF.

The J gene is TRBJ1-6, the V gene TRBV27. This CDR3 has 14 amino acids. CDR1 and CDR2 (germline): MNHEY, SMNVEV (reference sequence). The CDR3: CAKRGTARNSPLHF.

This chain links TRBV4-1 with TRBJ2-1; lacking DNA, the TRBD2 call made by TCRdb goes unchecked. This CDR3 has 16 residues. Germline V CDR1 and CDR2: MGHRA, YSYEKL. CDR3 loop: CASSSPTSGGDNEQFF.

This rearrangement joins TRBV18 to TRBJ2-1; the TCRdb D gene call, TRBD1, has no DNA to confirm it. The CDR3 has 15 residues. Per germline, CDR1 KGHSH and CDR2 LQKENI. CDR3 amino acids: CASSLLAQGYNEQFF.

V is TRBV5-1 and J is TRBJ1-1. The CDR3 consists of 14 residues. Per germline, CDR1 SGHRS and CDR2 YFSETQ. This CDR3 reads CASSEKMVNTEAFF.

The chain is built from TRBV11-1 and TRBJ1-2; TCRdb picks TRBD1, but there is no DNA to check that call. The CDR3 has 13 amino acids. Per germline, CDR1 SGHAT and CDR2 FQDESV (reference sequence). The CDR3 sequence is CASSMGVWQGYTF.

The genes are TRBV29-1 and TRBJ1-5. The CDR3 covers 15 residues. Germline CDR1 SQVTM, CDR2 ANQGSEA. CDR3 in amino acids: CSVKLSDNSNQPQHF.

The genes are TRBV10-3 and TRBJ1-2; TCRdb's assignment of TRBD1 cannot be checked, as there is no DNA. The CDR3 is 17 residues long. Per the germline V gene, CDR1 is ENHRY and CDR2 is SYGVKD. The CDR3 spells CAISDRGTGGGNYGYTF.

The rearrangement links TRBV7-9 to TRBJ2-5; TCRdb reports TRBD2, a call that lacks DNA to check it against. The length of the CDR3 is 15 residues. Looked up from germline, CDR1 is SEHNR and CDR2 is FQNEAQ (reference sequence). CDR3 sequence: CASSPSLAGEETQYF.

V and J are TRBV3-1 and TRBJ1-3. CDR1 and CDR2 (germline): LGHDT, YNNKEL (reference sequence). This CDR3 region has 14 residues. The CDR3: CASSQGSSGNTIYF.

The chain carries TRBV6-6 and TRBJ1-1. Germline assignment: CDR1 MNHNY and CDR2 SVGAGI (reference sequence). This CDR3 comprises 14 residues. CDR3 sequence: CASSPLRQNTEAFF.

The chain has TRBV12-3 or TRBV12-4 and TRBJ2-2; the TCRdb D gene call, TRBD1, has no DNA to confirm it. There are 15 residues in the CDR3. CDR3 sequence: CPTKRRGLGTGELFF.

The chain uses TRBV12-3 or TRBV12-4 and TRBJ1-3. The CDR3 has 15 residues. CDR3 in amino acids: CASSLGSFSGNTIYF.

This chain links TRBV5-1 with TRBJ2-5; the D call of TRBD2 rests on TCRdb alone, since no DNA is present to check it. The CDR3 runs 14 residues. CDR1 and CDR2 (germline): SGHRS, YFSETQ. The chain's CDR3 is CASSLATGGQTQYF.

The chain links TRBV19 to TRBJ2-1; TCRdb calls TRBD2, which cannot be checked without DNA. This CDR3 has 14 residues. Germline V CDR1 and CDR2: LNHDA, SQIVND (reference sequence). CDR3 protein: CASMDSGLKNEQFF.

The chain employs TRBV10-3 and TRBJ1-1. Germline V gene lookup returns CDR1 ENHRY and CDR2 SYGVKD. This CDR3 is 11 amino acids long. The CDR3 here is CAIRQNTEAFF.